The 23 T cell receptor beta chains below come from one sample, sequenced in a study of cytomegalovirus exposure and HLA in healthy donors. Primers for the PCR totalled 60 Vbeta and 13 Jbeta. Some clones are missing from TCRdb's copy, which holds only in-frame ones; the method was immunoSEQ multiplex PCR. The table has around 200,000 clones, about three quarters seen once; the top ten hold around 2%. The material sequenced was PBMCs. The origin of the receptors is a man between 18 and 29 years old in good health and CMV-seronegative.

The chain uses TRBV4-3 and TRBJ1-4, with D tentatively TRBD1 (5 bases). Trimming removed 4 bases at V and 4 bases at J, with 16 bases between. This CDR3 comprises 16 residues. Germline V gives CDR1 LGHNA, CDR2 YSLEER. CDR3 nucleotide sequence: TGCGCCAGCAGCCTTGGGGCGGGACTGATTAATGAAAAACTGTTTTTT. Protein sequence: CASSLGAGLINEKLFF.

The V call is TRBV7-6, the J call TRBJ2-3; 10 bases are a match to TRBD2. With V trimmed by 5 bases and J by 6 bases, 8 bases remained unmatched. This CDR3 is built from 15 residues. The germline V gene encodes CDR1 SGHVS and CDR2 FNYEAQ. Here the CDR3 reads CASSLGASGSDTQYF. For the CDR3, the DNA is TGTGCCAGCAGCCTCGGGGCTAGCGGGAGTGATACGCAGTATTTT.

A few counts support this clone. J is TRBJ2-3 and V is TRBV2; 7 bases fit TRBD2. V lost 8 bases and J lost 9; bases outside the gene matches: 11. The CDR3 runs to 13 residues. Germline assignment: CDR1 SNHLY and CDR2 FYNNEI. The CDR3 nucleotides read TGTGCCAGCGAACGCTTTGGGGGGGGGACGCAGTATTTT. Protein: CASERFGGGTQYF.

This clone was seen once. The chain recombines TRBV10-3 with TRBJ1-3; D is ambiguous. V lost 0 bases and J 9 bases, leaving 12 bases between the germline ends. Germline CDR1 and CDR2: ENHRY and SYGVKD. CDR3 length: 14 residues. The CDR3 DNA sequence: TGTGCCATCAGTGAGTCGAATGCTGGGAGCACCATATATTTT. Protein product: CAISESNAGSTIYF.

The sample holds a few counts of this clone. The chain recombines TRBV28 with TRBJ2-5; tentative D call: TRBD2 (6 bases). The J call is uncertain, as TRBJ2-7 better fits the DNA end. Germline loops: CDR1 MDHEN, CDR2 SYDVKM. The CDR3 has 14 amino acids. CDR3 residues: CASSLHGSSYEQYF. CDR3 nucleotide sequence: TGTGCCAGCAGTTTACACGGGAGCTCCTACGAGCAGTACTTC.

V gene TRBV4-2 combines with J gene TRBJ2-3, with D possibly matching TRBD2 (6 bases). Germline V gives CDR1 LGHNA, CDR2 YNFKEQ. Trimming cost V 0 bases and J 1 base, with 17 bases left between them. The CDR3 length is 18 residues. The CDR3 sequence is CASSQEGPGLVGTDTQYF. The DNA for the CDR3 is TGTGCCAGCAGCCAAGAGGGTCCGGGACTTGTGGGCACAGATACGCAGTATTTT.

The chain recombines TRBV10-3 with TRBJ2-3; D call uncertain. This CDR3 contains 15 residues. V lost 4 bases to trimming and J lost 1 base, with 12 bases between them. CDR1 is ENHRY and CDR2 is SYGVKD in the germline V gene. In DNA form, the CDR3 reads TGTGCCATCAGTGGCGGTCTAGGAGGCACAGATACGCAGTATTTT. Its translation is CAISGGLGGTDTQYF.

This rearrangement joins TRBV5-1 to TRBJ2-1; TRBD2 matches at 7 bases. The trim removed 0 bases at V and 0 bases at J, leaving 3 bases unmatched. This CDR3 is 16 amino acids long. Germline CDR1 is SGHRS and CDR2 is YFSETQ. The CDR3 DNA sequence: TGCGCCAGCAGCTTGGCTAGCGGCCCCTCCTACAATGAGCAGTTCTTC. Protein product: CASSLASGPSYNEQFF.

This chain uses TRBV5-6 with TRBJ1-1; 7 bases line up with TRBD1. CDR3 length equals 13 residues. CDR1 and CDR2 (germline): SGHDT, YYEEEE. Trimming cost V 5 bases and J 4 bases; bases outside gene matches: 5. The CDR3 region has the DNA TGTGCCAGCAGGAAGACAGGGATCACTGAAGCTTTCTTT. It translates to CASRKTGITEAFF.

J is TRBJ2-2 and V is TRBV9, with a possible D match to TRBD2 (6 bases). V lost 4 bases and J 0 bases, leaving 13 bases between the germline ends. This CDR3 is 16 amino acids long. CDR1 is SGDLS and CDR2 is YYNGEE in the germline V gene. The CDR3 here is CASSPAGTANTGELFF. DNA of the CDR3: TGTGCCAGCAGCCCAGCAGGGACTGCGAACACCGGGGAGCTGTTTTTT.

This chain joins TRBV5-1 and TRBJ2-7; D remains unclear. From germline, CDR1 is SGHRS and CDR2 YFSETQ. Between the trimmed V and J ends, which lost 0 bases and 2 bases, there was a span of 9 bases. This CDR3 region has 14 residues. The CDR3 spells CASSLVDIAYEQYF. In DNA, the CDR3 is TGCGCCAGCAGCTTGGTCGACATTGCCTACGAGCAGTACTTC.

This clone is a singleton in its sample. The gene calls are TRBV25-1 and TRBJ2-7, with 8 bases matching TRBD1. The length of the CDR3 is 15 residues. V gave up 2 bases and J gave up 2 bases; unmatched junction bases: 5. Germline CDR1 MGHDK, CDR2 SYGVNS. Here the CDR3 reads CASSEAVTGAYEQYF. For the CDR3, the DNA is TGTGCCAGCAGTGAAGCGGTGACAGGGGCCTACGAGCAGTACTTC.

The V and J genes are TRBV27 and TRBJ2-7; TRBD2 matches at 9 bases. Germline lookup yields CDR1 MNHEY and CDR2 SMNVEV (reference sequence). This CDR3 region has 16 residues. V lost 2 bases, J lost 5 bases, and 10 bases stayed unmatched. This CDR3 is CASSLLSSGRNDEQYF. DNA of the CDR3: TGTGCCAGCAGTTTACTTAGCAGCGGGAGGAACGACGAGCAGTACTTC.

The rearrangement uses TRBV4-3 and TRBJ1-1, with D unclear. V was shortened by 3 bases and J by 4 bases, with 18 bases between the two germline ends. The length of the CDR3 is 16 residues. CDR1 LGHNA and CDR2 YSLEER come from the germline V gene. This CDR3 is CASSQIPGLGGTEAFF. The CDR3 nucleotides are TGCGCCAGCAGCCAGATACCAGGCCTGGGTGGCACTGAAGCTTTCTTT.

In DNA form, the CDR3 reads TGTGCCAGCAGCTTCCCAGCCGGGACATCGAACACTGAAGCTTTCTTT. This sequence encodes CASSFPAGTSNTEAFF. This sequence joins TRBV7-2 and TRBJ1-1; D might be TRBD1 (6 bases). CDR3 size: 16 residues. Germline CDR1 and CDR2: SGHTA and FQGNSA. The V end lost 3 bases, the J end lost 1 base, and 15 bases lay between the germline ends.

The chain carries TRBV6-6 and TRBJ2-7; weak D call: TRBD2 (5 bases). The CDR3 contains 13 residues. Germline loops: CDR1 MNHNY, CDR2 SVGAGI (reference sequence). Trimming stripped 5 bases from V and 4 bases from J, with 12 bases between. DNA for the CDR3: TGTGCCAGCAGTCACGACTATGGGTACGAGCAGTACTTC. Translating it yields CASSHDYGYEQYF.

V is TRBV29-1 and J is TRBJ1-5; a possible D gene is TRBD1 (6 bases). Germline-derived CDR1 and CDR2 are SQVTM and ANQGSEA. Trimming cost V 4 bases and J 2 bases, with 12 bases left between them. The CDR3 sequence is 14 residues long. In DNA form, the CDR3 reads TGCAGCGTTGCCTCATCAGGGGGCAATCAGCCCCAGCATTTT. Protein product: CSVASSGGNQPQHF.

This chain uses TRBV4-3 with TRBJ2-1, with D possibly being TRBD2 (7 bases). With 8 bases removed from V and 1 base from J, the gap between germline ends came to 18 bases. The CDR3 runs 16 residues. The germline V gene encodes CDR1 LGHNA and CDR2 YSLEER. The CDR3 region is CASLREAGASYNEQFF. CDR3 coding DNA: TGCGCCAGCTTAAGAGAGGCGGGGGCTTCCTACAATGAGCAGTTCTTC.

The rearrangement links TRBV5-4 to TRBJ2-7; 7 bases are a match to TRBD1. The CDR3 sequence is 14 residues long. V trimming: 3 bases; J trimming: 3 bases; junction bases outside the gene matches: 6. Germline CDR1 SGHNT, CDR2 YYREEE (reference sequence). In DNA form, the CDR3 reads TGTGCCAGCAGCTCGCCGGGACAGAGCTACGAGCAGTACTTC. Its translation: CASSSPGQSYEQYF. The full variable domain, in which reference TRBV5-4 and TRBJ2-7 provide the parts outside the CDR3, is ETGVTQSPTHLIKTRGQQVTLRCSSQSGHNTVSWYQQALGQGPQFIFQYYREEENGRGNFPPRFSGLQFPNYSSELNVNALELDDSALYLCASSSPGQSYEQYFGPGTRLTVT.

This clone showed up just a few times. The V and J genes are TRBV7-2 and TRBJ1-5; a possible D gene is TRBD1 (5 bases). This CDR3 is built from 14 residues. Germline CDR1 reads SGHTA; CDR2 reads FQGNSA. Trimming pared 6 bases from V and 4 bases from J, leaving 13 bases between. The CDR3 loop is CASRQALENQPQHF. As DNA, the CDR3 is TGTGCCAGCAGACAGGCCCTAGAGAATCAGCCCCAGCATTTT.

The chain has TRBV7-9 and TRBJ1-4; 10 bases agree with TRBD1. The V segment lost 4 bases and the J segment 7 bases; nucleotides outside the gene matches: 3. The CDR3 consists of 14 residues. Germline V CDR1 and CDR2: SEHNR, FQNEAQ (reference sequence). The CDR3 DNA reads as TGTGCCAGCAGCTCGACAGGGGGCATTGAAAAACTGTTTTTT. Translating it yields CASSSTGGIEKLFF.

CDR3 bases: TGTGCCAGCTCACCACCCGGACTAGCGGGAGTAGGCCATGAGCAGTTCTTC. It is translated as CASSPPGLAGVGHEQFF. The chain carries TRBV18 and TRBJ2-1; 13 nucleotides line up with TRBD2. Germline CDR1 KGHSH, CDR2 LQKENI. Trimming took 0 bases from V and 8 from J; bases not matched to a gene: 7. The CDR3 consists of 17 residues.

The CDR3 bases are TGTGCCAGCGCCGAGTTTCAGGGCTACTATGGCTACACCTTC. Its protein product is CASAEFQGYYGYTF. V is TRBV6-6 and J is TRBJ1-2; perhaps TRBD1 as D (5 bases). Germline-derived CDR1 and CDR2 are MNHNY and SVGAGI (reference sequence). The CDR3 totals 14 residues. The V gene lost 8 bases and the J gene lost 3 bases, with 16 bases spanning the gap.